The 18 T cell receptor beta chains below all came from one sample that was sequenced in a study of PD-L1 blockade in urothelial cancer (dated by TCRdb to between 2016 and 2019). The protocol used for the library was the immunoSEQ multiplex PCR assay. The table was pulled from immuneACCESS by TCRdb, which kept in-frame rearrangements only. Such tables lose some clones; where checked, under half of the loss comes from unresolved V genes, and the rest has no known cause. Here the sample has 90,000 or so clones; roughly 90% occur a single time. Roughly 0.99% of the sample is taken by the ten largest. The time point label corresponds to: pretreatment peripheral blood. This specimen consisted of PBMCs, obtained around atezolizumab (anti-PD-L1) treatment. The receptors here all came from a woman of 80 years or more with urothelial cancer.

This clone was observed a single time. The V gene is TRBV7-8, the J gene TRBJ1-5; tentatively, D is TRBD1 (6 bases). CDR1 is SGHVS, CDR2 FQNEAQ, per germline. The CDR3 is 13 residues long. Deletions cut 3 bases from V and 5 bases from J, with 8 bases between. Here the CDR3 reads CASSFNRDQPQHF. In DNA form, the CDR3 reads TGTGCCAGCAGCTTCAACAGGGATCAGCCCCAGCATTTT.

The CDR3 bases are TGTGCCACCAGCAGTCATGGGGGGGGCACTGAAGCTTTCTTT. Translation gives CATSSHGGGTEAFF. The rearrangement links TRBV15 to TRBJ1-1; D is possibly TRBD1 (5 bases). The germline V and J ends were trimmed by 3 bases and 4 bases, with 12 bases remaining between them. The CDR3 runs to 14 residues. CDR1 and CDR2 (germline): LNHNV, YYDKDF (reference sequence).

The chain recombines TRBV7-9 with TRBJ2-7; the match to TRBD1 covers 9 bases. The CDR3 is 15 residues long. V was clipped by 5 bases and J by 4 bases; unmatched bases: 9. Germline CDR1 and CDR2: SEHNR and FQNEAQ (reference sequence). CDR3 sequence: CASSTSGTGTYEQYF. Written as DNA, the CDR3 is TGTGCCAGCAGCACCTCCGGGACAGGGACTTACGAGCAGTACTTC.

This rearrangement joins TRBV5-6 to TRBJ2-3; 7 bases match TRBD2. V lost 9 bases and J lost 0; bases outside the gene matches: 13. The CDR3 extends over 16 amino acids. Germline assignment: CDR1 SGHDT and CDR2 YYEEEE. The CDR3 bases are TGTGCCACCCAGCTTGTGGGAGGGAGTAGCACAGATACGCAGTATTTT. Protein: CATQLVGGSSTDTQYF.

This rearrangement joins TRBV19 to TRBJ2-2; 16 nucleotides match TRBD2. Looked up from germline, CDR1 is LNHDA and CDR2 is SQIVND (reference sequence). V gave up 6 bases and J gave up 5 bases; unmatched junction bases: 9. The CDR3 has 18 residues. CDR3 amino acids: CASRGTSGRVLKTGELFF. The DNA for the CDR3 is TGTGCCAGTAGAGGGACTAGCGGGAGGGTGTTAAAAACCGGGGAGCTGTTTTTT.

In nucleotides, the CDR3 is TGTGCCAGCAGCTTACTAAGGAGTACCGGGGAGCTGTTTTTT. This sequence encodes CASSLLRSTGELFF. This chain joins TRBV11-2 and TRBJ2-2, with D unresolved. Trimming pared 2 bases from V and 5 bases from J, leaving 9 bases between. Germline V gene sequence: CDR1 SGHAT, CDR2 FQNNGV. This CDR3 has 14 amino acids. The whole variable domain, remainder taken from reference TRBV11-2 and TRBJ2-2, is EAGVAQSPRYKIIEKRQSVAFWCNPISGHATLYWYQQILGQGPKLLIQFQNNGVVDDSQLPKDRFSAERLKGVDSTLKIQPAKLEDSAVYLCASSLLRSTGELFFGEGSRLTVL.

This clone has only one observation. The J gene is TRBJ2-7, the V gene TRBV11-2; 7 positions agree with TRBD1. Germline V gene data show CDR1 as SGHAT and CDR2 as FQNNGV. V shed 0 bases and J 3 bases; nucleotides not matched to a gene: 5. There are 15 residues in the CDR3. The CDR3 DNA sequence: TGTGCCAGCAGCTTAGAGTTAGGGACAGTCTACGAGCAGTACTTC. It specifies CASSLELGTVYEQYF.

The DNA for the CDR3 is TGCAGCGTCACTACTAGCACAGATACGCAGTATTTT. Amino acid sequence: CSVTTSTDTQYF. This sequence joins TRBV29-1 and TRBJ2-3; no reliable D call. The V and J ends lost 6 bases and 0 bases respectively, with 7 bases between them. The CDR3 totals 12 residues. Germline-derived CDR1 and CDR2 are SQVTM and ANQGSEA.

The chain employs TRBV20-1 and TRBJ2-1; TRBD2 aligns across 10 bases. This CDR3 has 11 amino acids. The germline CDR1 and CDR2 sequences are DFQATT and SNEGSKA (reference sequence). The DNA of the CDR3 is TGCAGCTGGGGACTAGCGATTGAGCAGTTCTTC. Translated, it gives CSWGLAIEQFF.

The V gene is TRBV27, the J gene TRBJ2-2, with 7 bases matching TRBD1. The V gene's germline CDR1 is MNHEY and CDR2 SMNVEV (reference sequence). The CDR3 loop spans 15 amino acids. The V gene end was trimmed by 3 bases and the J gene end by 2 bases; junction bases not matched to a gene: 3. CDR3 nucleotide sequence: TGTGCCAGCAGTTTCGGGACAGATAACACCGGGGAGCTGTTTTTT. Translating it yields CASSFGTDNTGELFF.

The chain uses TRBV10-3 and TRBJ2-3, with 10 positions matching TRBD1. The CDR3 length is 16 residues. Looked up from germline, CDR1 is ENHRY and CDR2 is SYGVKD. Trimming cost V 6 bases and J 0 bases; bases outside gene matches: 6. The CDR3 sequence: CAISKGTGASTDTQYF. The CDR3 DNA reads as TGTGCCATCAGCAAAGGGACAGGGGCTAGCACAGATACGCAGTATTTT.

This chain links TRBV11-2 with TRBJ2-7, with 10 positions matching TRBD2. Germline CDR1 and CDR2: SGHAT and FQNNGV. V shed 6 bases and J 1 base; nucleotides not matched to a gene: 6. This CDR3 is built from 15 residues. CDR3 protein: CASSAGLAVSYEQYF. CDR3 bases: TGTGCCAGCAGTGCCGGACTAGCGGTTTCCTACGAGCAGTACTTC.

This chain uses TRBV5-1 with TRBJ1-2, with TRBD1 as a possible D gene (5 bases). This CDR3 is 16 amino acids long. Germline V gene data show CDR1 as SGHRS and CDR2 as YFSETQ. V was pared by 0 bases and J by 0 bases, with 12 bases between. DNA of the CDR3: TGCGCCAGCAGCTTGGATGACTCGACAGCTAACTATGGCTACACCTTC. Amino acid sequence: CASSLDDSTANYGYTF. Looking up the rest from reference TRBV5-1 and TRBJ1-2 gives the full variable domain: KAGVTQTPRYLIKTRGQQVTLSCSPISGHRSVSWYQQTPGQGLQFLFEYFSETQRNKGNFPGRFSGRQFSNSRSEMNVSTLELGDSALYLCASSLDDSTANYGYTFGSGTRLTVV.

The chain employs TRBV10-1 and TRBJ2-1; TRBD2 is a possible D gene (6 bases). Trimming removed 0 bases from V and 7 bases from J, with 10 bases in between. This CDR3 region has 14 residues. Germline CDR1 is WNHNN and CDR2 is SYGVQD (reference sequence). The CDR3 DNA sequence: TGCGCCAGCAGTGAGTCGGGAGGAGCAAATGAGCAGTTCTTC. It yields the protein CASSESGGANEQFF.

The J gene is TRBJ1-2, the V gene TRBV5-1; 7 positions match TRBD1. V lost 3 bases to trimming and J lost 8 bases; unmatched junction nucleotides: 10. Per the germline V gene, CDR1 is SGHRS and CDR2 is YFSETQ. The CDR3 contains 14 residues. The CDR3 region has the DNA TGCGCCAGCAGCTGGGGACAGAGTATCTACGGCTACACCTTC. Translated, it gives CASSWGQSIYGYTF.

In regard to this clone: Additional DNA sequences in this sample encode the identical CDR3. V usage is TRBV5-1 and J usage is TRBJ2-5; TRBD1 might be the D (6 bases). The V gene's germline CDR1 is SGHRS and CDR2 YFSETQ. Trimming removed 4 bases at V and 2 bases at J, with 9 bases between. The CDR3 spans 13 residues. The chain's CDR3 is CASSAGQQETQYF. CDR3 nucleotide sequence: TGCGCCAGCAGCGCCGGACAGCAAGAGACCCAGTACTTC.

The chain carries TRBV27 and TRBJ1-5; the match to TRBD1 covers 9 bases. With V trimmed by 0 bases and J by 8 bases, 8 bases remained unmatched. Germline V lookup: CDR1 MNHEY, CDR2 SMNVEV (reference sequence). This CDR3 spans 16 amino acids. The CDR3 reads CASSLSGTGKGEPQHF. The CDR3 DNA reads as TGTGCCAGCAGTTTATCGGGGACAGGGAAGGGAGAGCCCCAGCATTTT.

The chain has TRBV20-1 and TRBJ1-2; D is unclear. V was pared by 0 bases and J by 4 bases, with 3 bases between. CDR3 length: 11 residues. The germline gives CDR1 DFQATT, CDR2 SNEGSKA (reference sequence). CDR3 residues: CSARDLYGYTF. The DNA for the CDR3 is TGCAGTGCTAGAGATCTCTATGGCTACACCTTC.